This T cell receptor beta chain was recorded in a study of OX40 agonist ivuxolimab in advanced cancers. Overall study: Cohort: 80% to 85% men, mean age around 61, aged about 20 to 90. Broader study findings: Compared with CD4+, CD8+ T cells on average had more expanded clones. The expanded peripheral T cells' antigen specificity was not determined.

Using immunoSEQ multiplex PCR, the repertoire was profiled, and TCRdb retains in-frame clones only, with some absent. The profile shows fewer than 12,000 clones, roughly 80% of them singletons. Comments on this clone: Its cognate antigen is unknown.

The CDR3 is 16 amino acids. Between the trimmed V and J ends, which lost 6 bases and 5 bases, there was a span of 23 bases. CDR1 and CDR2 (germline): SGHRS, YFSETQ. The V and J genes are TRBV5-1 and TRBJ2-5, with D hard to call. Material: CD4+ or CD8+ T cells sorted from blood, obtained in a trial of the OX40 agonist ivuxolimab. This clonotype originated in an adult with an advanced solid tumor such as melanoma, head and neck, liver or kidney cancer. The CDR3 spells CASTGLIGQVGETQYF. The CDR3 coding sequence is TGCGCCAGCACAGGTCTAATAGGCCAGGTCGGGGAGACCCAGTACTTC.